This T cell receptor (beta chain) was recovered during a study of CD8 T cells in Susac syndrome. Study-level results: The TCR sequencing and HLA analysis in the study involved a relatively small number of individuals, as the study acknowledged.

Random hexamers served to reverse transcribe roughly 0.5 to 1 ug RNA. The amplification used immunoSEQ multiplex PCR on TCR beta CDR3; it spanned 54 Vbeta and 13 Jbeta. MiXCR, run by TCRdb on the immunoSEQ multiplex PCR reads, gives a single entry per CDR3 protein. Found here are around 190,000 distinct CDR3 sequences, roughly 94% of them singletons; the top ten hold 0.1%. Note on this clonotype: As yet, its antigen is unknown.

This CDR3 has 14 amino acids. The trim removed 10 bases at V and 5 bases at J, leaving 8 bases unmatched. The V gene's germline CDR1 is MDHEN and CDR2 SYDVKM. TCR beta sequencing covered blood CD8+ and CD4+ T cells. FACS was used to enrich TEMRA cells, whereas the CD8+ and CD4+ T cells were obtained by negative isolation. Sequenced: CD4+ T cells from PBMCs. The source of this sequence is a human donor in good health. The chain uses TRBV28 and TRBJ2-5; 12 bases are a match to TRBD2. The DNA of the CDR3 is TGTGCCACCTGGACTAGCGGGATTTTGGAGACCCAGTACTTC. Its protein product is CATWTSGILETQYF.